The subject of this entry is one TCR beta chain. The data stem from a study of blood T cell repertoires in COVID-19. Study context: The samples span acute and convalescent COVID-19 from the United States, Italy and Spain. PBMCs, B-cell-depleted T cells, or T cells provided the cDNA or gDNA that made up the material.

Per the authors' pipeline: The authors estimated nucleated cell counts from reference gene primer amplification. Using immunoSEQ multiplex PCR, the repertoire was profiled, and TCRdb retains in-frame clones only, with some absent. Clone size and V and J calls were adopted from that table, with D and trimming inferred from the DNA. The sample has 130,000 to 150,000 clones, approximately 78% seen once; the top ten hold roughly 15%. Germline loops: CDR1 LNHDA, CDR2 SQIVND (reference sequence). There are 18 residues in the CDR3. V was clipped by 4 bases and J by 2 bases; unmatched bases: 14. V usage is TRBV19 and J usage is TRBJ2-7; TRBD1 agrees at 10 bases. Sequenced: peripheral blood. The TCR sequence derives from a human donor with acute or convalescent COVID-19. The donor label of this sample is uncertain. As DNA, the CDR3 is TGTGCCAGTAGTACCTCATTGACAGGGGGCGGCCGGCCCTACGAGCAGTACTTC. It yields the protein CASSTSLTGGGRPYEQYF.